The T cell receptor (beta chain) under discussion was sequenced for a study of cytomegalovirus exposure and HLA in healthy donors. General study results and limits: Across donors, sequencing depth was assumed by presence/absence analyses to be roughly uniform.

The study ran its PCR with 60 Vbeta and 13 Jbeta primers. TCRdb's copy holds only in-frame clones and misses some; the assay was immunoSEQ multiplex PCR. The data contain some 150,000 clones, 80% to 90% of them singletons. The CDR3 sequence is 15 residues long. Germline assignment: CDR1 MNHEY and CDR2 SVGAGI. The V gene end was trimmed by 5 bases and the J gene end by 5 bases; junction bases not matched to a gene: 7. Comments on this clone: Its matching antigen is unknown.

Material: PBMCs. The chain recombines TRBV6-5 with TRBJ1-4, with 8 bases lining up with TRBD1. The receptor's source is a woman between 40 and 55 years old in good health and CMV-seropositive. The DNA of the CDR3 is TGTGCCAGCAGTACTCATACAGGGGGGAATGAAAAACTGTTTTTT. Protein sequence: CASSTHTGGNEKLFF.